This paragraph reports one T cell receptor (beta chain). The antigen remains unidentified. These data are taken from a study of early T cells in non-severe SARS-CoV-2 infection. Turning to the study itself: Sequencing targeted bulk RNA from unsorted whole blood, leaving chains unpaired. Whole-study findings and limits: Comparison of clonotypes with VDJdb favored anti-spike CD8 responses while missing private and CD4 specificities.

Individual cDNA molecules received unique molecular identifiers during library preparation. TCRdb re-analysed the 5' RACE reads in MiXCR, keeping a single row per CDR3 protein. The table lists roughly 51,000 distinct CDR3 sequences, approximately 6.2% of them singletons. The CDR3 extends over 16 amino acids. The germline V gene encodes CDR1 SGHAT and CDR2 FQNNGV. V was clipped by 4 bases and J by 5 bases; unmatched bases: 11. Sequencing input: whole blood. This TCR derives from an adult who was a healthcare worker with PCR-confirmed SARS-CoV-2 infection or an uninfected control (not recorded which). This chain joins TRBV11-2 and TRBJ2-7, with 10 bases aligning to TRBD1. CDR3 sequence reads: CASSSPGKGQGNEQYF. As DNA, the CDR3 is TGTGCCAGCAGCTCCCCCGGGAAGGGACAGGGGAACGAGCAGTACTTC.